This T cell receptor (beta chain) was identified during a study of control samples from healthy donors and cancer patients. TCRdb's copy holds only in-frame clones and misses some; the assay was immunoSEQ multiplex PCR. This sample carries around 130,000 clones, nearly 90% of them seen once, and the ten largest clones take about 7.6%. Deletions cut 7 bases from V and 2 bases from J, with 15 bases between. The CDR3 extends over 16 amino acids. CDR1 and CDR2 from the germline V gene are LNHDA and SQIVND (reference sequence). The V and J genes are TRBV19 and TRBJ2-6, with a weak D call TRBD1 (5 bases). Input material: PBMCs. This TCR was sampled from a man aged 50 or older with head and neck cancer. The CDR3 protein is CASTQPAGTGANVLTF. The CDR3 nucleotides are TGTGCCAGTACCCAACCGGCAGGGACTGGGGCCAACGTCCTGACTTTC.